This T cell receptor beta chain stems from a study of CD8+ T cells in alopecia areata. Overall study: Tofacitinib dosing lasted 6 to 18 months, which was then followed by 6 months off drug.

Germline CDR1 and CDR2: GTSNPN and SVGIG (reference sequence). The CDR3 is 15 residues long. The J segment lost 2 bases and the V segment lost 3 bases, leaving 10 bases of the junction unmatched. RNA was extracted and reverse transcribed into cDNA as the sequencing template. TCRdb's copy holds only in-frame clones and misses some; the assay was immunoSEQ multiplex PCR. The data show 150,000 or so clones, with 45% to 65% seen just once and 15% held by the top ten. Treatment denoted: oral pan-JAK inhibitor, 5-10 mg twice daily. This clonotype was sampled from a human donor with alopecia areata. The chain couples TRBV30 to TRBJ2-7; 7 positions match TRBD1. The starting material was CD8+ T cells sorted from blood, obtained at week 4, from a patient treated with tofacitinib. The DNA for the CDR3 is TGTGCCTGGAGGGGGAACAGGGGCAAAGCCTACGAGCAGTACTTC. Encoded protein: CAWRGNRGKAYEQYF.